Sequencing of this TCR beta chain was carried out in a study of blood T cells in healthy people across ages. Then a second PCR, running roughly 7 to 11 cycles, was carried out with a sample-barcoded 5' primer and a J-beta primer mix. TCRdb reanalysed the 5' RACE reads using MiXCR and keeps one entry per CDR3 protein. This sample has some 1.8 million distinct CDR3 sequences, with roughly two fifths found just once. Sequencing was carried out using blood. This TCR was sampled from a human donor in good health.

The CDR3 protein is CSVVKGAARGNEQFF. The CDR3, as DNA: TGCAGCGTTGTAAAGGGGGCTGCCAGAGGCAATGAGCAGTTCTTC. The gene calls are TRBV29-1 and TRBJ2-1, with 7 bases aligning to TRBD1. Germline trimming cut 4 bases from V and 6 bases from J; bases unmatched to any gene: 12. CDR3 length: 15 amino acids. Germline lookup yields CDR1 SQVTM and CDR2 ANQGSEA.